A single sample is the source of the 25 T cell receptor beta chains below, sequenced in a study of regulatory T cells in long-lasting Graves disease (dated by TCRdb to about 2021). The protocol used for the library was multiplex PCR. The run used an Illumina HiSeq 4000. TCR beta libraries were built with iRepertoire HTBI primers and Arm-PCR amplification of CDR3 regions. TCRdb passed the public sequencing reads through fastp at Q25 and MiXCR, retaining productive beta sequences. CDR3 protein duplicates are merged, each entry listing the most common genes and DNA. Recorded for this sample are almost 350,000 distinct CDR3 sequences; about 20% of them occurred a single time. The ten largest clones take up about 29% of the sample. Explained via the paper, the time point label denotes: persistent/refractory GD, antithyroid drugs over 5 years with positive TRAb. RNA was extracted from PBMCs in TRIzol for both TCR sequencing and RNA sequencing.

The source material was peripheral blood mononuclear cells (PBMCs), sampled when the disease was refractory, from a patient treated with antithyroid drugs. These receptors came from a female donor with Graves disease.

This clonotype was counted at least ten times. The genes are TRBV6-1 and TRBJ1-5; maybe TRBD1 (5 bases). Trimming stripped 6 bases from V and 7 bases from J, with 13 bases between. This CDR3 region has 13 residues. Per the germline V gene, CDR1 is MNHNS and CDR2 is SASEGT. CDR3 in DNA: TGTGCCAGCAGAGGTACGGGGACCCAGCCCCAGCATTTT. Translating it yields CASRGTGTQPQHF.

In its sample, this clonotype was seen many times. The chain links TRBV11-2 to TRBJ2-7; 9 bases map to TRBD1. CDR3 length: 17 residues. Germline V CDR1 and CDR2: SGHAT, FQNNGV. Trimming cost V 3 bases and J 2 bases; bases outside gene matches: 11. The CDR3 DNA is TGTGCCAGCAGCTTTTCTTCGGCGGGACAGGGAGCCTACGAGCAGTACTTC. Translating it yields CASSFSSAGQGAYEQYF.

Details on this clonotype: This could be a read error, since a much larger clone is one nucleotide away. This rearrangement joins TRBV3-1 to TRBJ2-7; D gene uncertain. V shed 0 bases and J shed 3 bases, with 3 bases lying between them. This CDR3 is built from 12 residues. Germline-derived CDR1 and CDR2 are LGHDT and YNNKEL (reference sequence). The CDR3 DNA is TGTGCCAGCAGCCAAGATATCTACGAGCAGTACTTC. Translating gives CASSQDIYEQYF.

This clonotype has a count of ten or more. The V call is TRBV2, the J call TRBJ2-7; D might be TRBD2 (6 bases). V lost 6 bases and J lost 2, with 17 bases in between. There are 15 residues in the CDR3. Per germline, CDR1 SNHLY and CDR2 FYNNEI. CDR3 bases: TGTGCCAGCAGCAGTTTAGCGGAGGAGACCTACGAGCAGTACTTC. The encoded protein is CASSSLAEETYEQYF.

Only one count was recorded for this clonotype. A much larger clone lies a single base off, so this may be a read error. This chain uses TRBV10-1 with TRBJ2-5, with a weak D call TRBD1 (5 bases). The ends were cut back, 5 bases at V and 6 bases at J, with 13 bases in the middle. Germline V gene sequence: CDR1 WNHNN, CDR2 SYGVQD (reference sequence). The CDR3 length is 13 residues. The CDR3 DNA follows: TGCGCCAGCAGTAAAGGAAGGGGCCAGACCCAGTACTTC. Translating gives CASSKGRGQTQYF.

About this clonotype: A much larger clone differs from this one at a single base, so this may be a read error. The chain uses TRBV29-1 and TRBJ2-5; 11 bases align to TRBD2. This CDR3 is built from 16 residues. Germline V gene sequence: CDR1 SQVTM, CDR2 ANQGSEA. The CDR3 protein is CSIERSGTSGEETQYF. DNA of the CDR3: TGCAGCATTGAAAGGTCGGGGACTAGCGGTGAAGAGACCCAGTACTTC.

This clonotype appeared a few times. The chain joins TRBV7-9 to TRBJ1-4; 7 bases agree with TRBD1. Germline values: CDR1 SEHNR, CDR2 FQNEAQ (reference sequence). The V segment lost 5 bases and the J segment 3 bases; nucleotides outside the gene matches: 18. CDR3 length: 19 residues. The CDR3 region has the DNA TGTGCCAGCAGCACTAGCAGAAATCCAGGGGGTCCTCCTAATGAAAAACTGTTTTTT. Encoded protein: CASSTSRNPGGPPNEKLFF.

This clonotype showed up just a few times. This chain connects TRBV20-1 to TRBJ2-4; D is uncertain. V was cut by 0 bases and J by 10 bases, with 13 bases left in between. Germline V CDR1 and CDR2: DFQATT, SNEGSKA (reference sequence). CDR3 length: 13 residues. The CDR3 loop is CSARDETRRIQYF. The CDR3 bases are TGCAGTGCTAGAGATGAAACACGGCGGATTCAGTACTTC.

This clonotype was found many times. CDR3 bases: TGCAGTGCCTTCTCTGACAGGCGCTACGAGCAGTACTTC. Residues: CSAFSDRRYEQYF. V gene TRBV20-1 combines with J gene TRBJ2-7; D is possibly TRBD1 (6 bases). CDR3 size: 13 residues. Germline CDR1 is DFQATT and CDR2 is SNEGSKA (reference sequence). Trimming left V 6 bases short and J 3 bases short, with 15 bases between.

The chain uses TRBV3-1 and TRBJ2-7, with D unclear. The CDR3 runs 11 residues. The ends were cut back, 4 bases at V and 5 bases at J, with 6 bases in the middle. Germline V CDR1 and CDR2: LGHDT, YNNKEL (reference sequence). The CDR3 here is CASSRLNEQYF. The CDR3 coding sequence is TGTGCCAGCAGCCGGCTTAACGAGCAGTACTTC.

This sequence joins TRBV7-8 and TRBJ2-2; 10 bases line up with TRBD2. V lost 1 base, J lost 0 bases, and 8 bases stayed unmatched. Germline CDR1 and CDR2: SGHVS and FQNEAQ. This CDR3 is 19 amino acids long. CDR3 loop: CASSLGLSSGGSNTGELFF. The CDR3 coding sequence is TGTGCCAGCAGCTTAGGGCTGTCTAGCGGGGGTTCGAACACCGGGGAGCTGTTTTTT.

This clonotype was detected only a few times. This chain joins TRBV19 and TRBJ1-2; D gene uncertain. V lost 3 bases to trimming and J lost 3 bases, with 14 bases between them. The germline V gene encodes CDR1 LNHDA and CDR2 SQIVND (reference sequence). This CDR3 comprises 15 residues. CDR3 sequence (DNA): TGTGCCAGTAGTATGTGGAGGGTTGGCGACTATGGCTACACCTTC. This translates into CASSMWRVGDYGYTF.

This clonotype was recorded many times. V gene TRBV10-3 combines with J gene TRBJ2-7; 7 nucleotides align to TRBD2. This CDR3 is built from 15 residues. Trimming cost V 1 base and J 0 bases; bases outside gene matches: 3. Germline lookup yields CDR1 ENHRY and CDR2 SYGVKD. CDR3 sequence: CAISEWGGTSYEQYF. CDR3 in DNA: TGTGCCATCAGTGAGTGGGGGGGGACCTCCTACGAGCAGTACTTC.

Here the CDR3 reads CASSLDRAGSPLHF. CDR3 nucleotide sequence: TGTGCCAGCAGCCTAGACAGGGCAGGTTCACCCCTCCACTTT. The chain recombines TRBV7-2 with TRBJ1-6; 7 bases are shared with TRBD1. This CDR3 spans 14 amino acids. Trimming removed 5 bases from V and 9 bases from J; junction bases left unmatched: 7. Looked up from germline, CDR1 is SGHTA and CDR2 is FQGNSA.

Comments on this clonotype: A far larger clone lies a single base away; this is likely a read error. This chain connects TRBV15 to TRBJ2-5; 9 nucleotides align to TRBD2. CDR1 and CDR2 from the germline V gene are LNHNV and YYDKDF (reference sequence). The CDR3 runs 14 residues. After removal of 10 bases from V and 5 bases from J, the junction contained 11 bases not matched to a gene. CDR3 bases: TGTGCCAGCAGTCCGGGACTAGCCTGGGAGACCCAGTACTTC. Amino acid sequence: CASSPGLAWETQYF.

This chain joins TRBV20-1 and TRBJ2-7, with 10 bases lining up with TRBD2. The V and J ends lost 3 bases and 2 bases, in that order; junction bases with no gene match: 1. In germline, CDR1 is DFQATT, CDR2 SNEGSKA (reference sequence). The CDR3 is 13 residues long. In DNA form, the CDR3 reads TGCAGTGCTAGTACTAGCGGGGCCTACGAGCAGTACTTC. Residues: CSASTSGAYEQYF.

The rearrangement links TRBV20-1 to TRBJ2-7; D possibly corresponds to TRBD2 (5 bases). CDR3 length equals 13 residues. Germline CDR1 and CDR2: DFQATT and SNEGSKA (reference sequence). Trimming pared 0 bases from V and 3 bases from J, leaving 9 bases between. CDR3 loop: CSARDSGIYEQYF. The CDR3 DNA reads TGCAGTGCTAGAGATTCGGGGATCTACGAGCAGTACTTC.

The CDR3 loop is CASSVDRGLRETQYF. DNA for the CDR3: TGTGCCAGTAGTGTGGACAGGGGATTAAGAGAGACCCAGTACTTC. The J gene is TRBJ2-5, the V gene TRBV19; TRBD1 agrees at 9 bases. The CDR3 consists of 15 residues. The ends lost 5 bases at V and 4 bases at J; junction bases unmatched: 8. Looked up from germline, CDR1 is LNHDA and CDR2 is SQIVND (reference sequence).

This clonotype has just a few counts. This chain uses TRBV30 with TRBJ1-6, with D possibly being TRBD1 (5 bases). Germline V lookup: CDR1 GTSNPN, CDR2 SVGIG (reference sequence). V was pared by 3 bases and J by 7 bases, with 13 bases between. The CDR3 consists of 14 residues. The CDR3 reads CAWSSGTLNSPLHF. CDR3 coding DNA: TGTGCCTGGAGCTCTGGGACTTTGAATTCACCCCTCCACTTT.

This chain connects TRBV2 to TRBJ2-3; maybe TRBD2 (6 bases). Germline lookup yields CDR1 SNHLY and CDR2 FYNNEI. Trimming stripped 7 bases from V and 5 bases from J, with 16 bases between. CDR3 length equals 14 residues. Written as DNA, the CDR3 is TGTGCCAGCATGGTCGGGACTTCCGTAGATACGCAGTATTTT. Translating it yields CASMVGTSVDTQYF.

This clonotype was seen a few times. The chain employs TRBV30 and TRBJ2-2, with D perhaps matching TRBD1 (6 bases). This CDR3 has 15 residues. V was pared by 0 bases and J by 6 bases, with 14 bases between. The germline CDR1 and CDR2 sequences are GTSNPN and SVGIG (reference sequence). The CDR3 DNA sequence: TGTGCCTGGAGTGTTCTCCAGGGGAAAGCCGGGGAGCTGTTTTTT. Translating gives CAWSVLQGKAGELFF.

This clonotype was observed at least ten times. This chain joins TRBV20-1 and TRBJ2-5; 8 bases fit TRBD2. From germline, CDR1 is DFQATT and CDR2 SNEGSKA (reference sequence). V lost 4 bases to trimming and J lost 5 bases; unmatched junction nucleotides: 12. The CDR3 spans 15 residues. In DNA form, the CDR3 reads TGCAGTGCTACGACCTTTTCGGGGGGGCAGGAGACCCAGTACTTC. This translates into CSATTFSGGQETQYF.

This clonotype was picked up many times. This chain joins TRBV3-1 and TRBJ2-5; D may correspond to TRBD1 or TRBD2 (5 bases each). The CDR3 length is 15 residues. Germline V gene lookup returns CDR1 LGHDT and CDR2 YNNKEL (reference sequence). Trimming took 0 bases from V and 5 from J, leaving 13 bases between them. The CDR3 is CASSQDLRDRETQYF. DNA for the CDR3: TGTGCCAGCAGCCAAGATCTCAGGGACCGGGAGACCCAGTACTTC.

CDR3 protein: CSARDWPGDQPQHF. The CDR3 DNA follows: TGCAGTGCTAGAGATTGGCCAGGGGACCAGCCCCAGCATTTT. The V call is TRBV20-1, the J call TRBJ1-5; the D gene is possibly TRBD1 (6 bases). This CDR3 region has 14 residues. The V gene's germline CDR1 is DFQATT and CDR2 SNEGSKA (reference sequence). V was cut by 0 bases and J by 7 bases, with 13 bases left in between.

Details on this clonotype: Relative to the germline gene, one junction end is altered; a read error may explain this. This chain uses TRBV27 with TRBJ2-6; D remains ambiguous. This CDR3 has 13 amino acids. Germline-derived CDR1 and CDR2 are MNHEY and SMNVEV (reference sequence). CDR3 nucleotides: TGTGCCGGCAGACCCTCTGGGGCCAACGTCCTGACTTTC. It codes for CAGRPSGANVLTF.